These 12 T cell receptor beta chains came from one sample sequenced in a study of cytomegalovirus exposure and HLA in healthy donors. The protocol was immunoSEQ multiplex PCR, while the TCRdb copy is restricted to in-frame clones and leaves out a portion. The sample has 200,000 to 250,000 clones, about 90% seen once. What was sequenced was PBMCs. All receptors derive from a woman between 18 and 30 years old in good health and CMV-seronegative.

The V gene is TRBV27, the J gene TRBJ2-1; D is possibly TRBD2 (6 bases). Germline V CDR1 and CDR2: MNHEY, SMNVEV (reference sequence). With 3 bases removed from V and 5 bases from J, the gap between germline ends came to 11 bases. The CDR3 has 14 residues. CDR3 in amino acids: CASSLTRRNNEQFF. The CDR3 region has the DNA TGTGCCAGCAGTTTGACTAGGCGGAACAATGAGCAGTTCTTC.

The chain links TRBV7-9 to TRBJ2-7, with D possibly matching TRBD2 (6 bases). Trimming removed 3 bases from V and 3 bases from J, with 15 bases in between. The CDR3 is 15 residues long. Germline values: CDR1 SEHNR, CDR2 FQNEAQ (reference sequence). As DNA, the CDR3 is TGTGCCAGCAGCTTCCCCAGGGCGGGGATCTACGAGCAGTACTTC. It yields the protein CASSFPRAGIYEQYF.

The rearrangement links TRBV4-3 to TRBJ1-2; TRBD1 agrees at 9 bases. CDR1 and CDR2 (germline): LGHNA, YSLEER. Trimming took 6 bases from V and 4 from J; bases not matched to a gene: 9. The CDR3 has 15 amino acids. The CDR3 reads CASSHYRGPSYGYTF. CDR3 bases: TGCGCCAGCAGTCATTACAGGGGGCCTTCCTATGGCTACACCTTC.

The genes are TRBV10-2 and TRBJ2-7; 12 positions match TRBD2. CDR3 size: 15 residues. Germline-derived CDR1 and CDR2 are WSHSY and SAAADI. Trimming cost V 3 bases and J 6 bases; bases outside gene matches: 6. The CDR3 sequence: CASSEMGLAGGEQYF. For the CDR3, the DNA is TGCGCCAGCAGTGAAATGGGACTAGCGGGTGGCGAGCAGTACTTC.

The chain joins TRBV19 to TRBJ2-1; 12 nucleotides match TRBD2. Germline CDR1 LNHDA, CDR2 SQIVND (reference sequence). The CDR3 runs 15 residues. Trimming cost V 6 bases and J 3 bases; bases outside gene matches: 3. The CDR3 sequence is CASRTLAGGYNEQFF. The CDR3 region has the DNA TGTGCCAGTAGAACACTAGCGGGAGGCTACAATGAGCAGTTCTTC. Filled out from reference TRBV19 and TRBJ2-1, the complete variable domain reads DGGITQSPKYLFRKEGQNVTLSCEQNLNHDAMYWYRQDPGQGLRLIYYSQIVNDFQKGDIAEGYSVSREKKESFPLTVTSAQKNPTAFYLCASRTLAGGYNEQFFGPGTRLTVL.

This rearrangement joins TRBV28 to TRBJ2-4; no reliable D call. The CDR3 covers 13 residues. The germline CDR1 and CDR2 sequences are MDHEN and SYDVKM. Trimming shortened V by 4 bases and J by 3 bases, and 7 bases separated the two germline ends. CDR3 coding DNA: TGTGCCAGCAGTTCGAGGAACAAAAACATTCAGTACTTC. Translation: CASSSRNKNIQYF. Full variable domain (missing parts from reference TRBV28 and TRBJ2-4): DVKVTQSSRYLVKRTGEKVFLECVQDMDHENMFWYRQDPGLGLRLIYFSYDVKMKEKGDIPEGYSVSREKKERFSLILESASTNQTSMYLCASSSRNKNIQYFGAGTRLSVL.

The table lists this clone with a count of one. In DNA, the CDR3 is TGCGCCAGCAGCTCCGAAAAGCTGGTCTCTGGAAACACCATATATTTT. It translates to CASSSEKLVSGNTIYF. The V gene is TRBV4-1, the J gene TRBJ1-3, with D hard to call. CDR3 length: 16 amino acids. In germline, CDR1 is MGHRA, CDR2 YSYEKL. V was pared by 5 bases and J by 0 bases, with 14 bases between.

The CDR3 DNA reads as TGCGCCAGCAGCCAAGAAACTAGCGGGGCATACAATGAGCAGTTCTTC. Translation: CASSQETSGAYNEQFF. This chain links TRBV4-3 with TRBJ2-1; TRBD2 matches at 10 bases. Losses at the gene ends were 0 bases for V and 4 bases for J; bases not matched to a gene: 3. The CDR3 consists of 16 residues. Germline V CDR1 and CDR2: LGHNA, YSLEER.

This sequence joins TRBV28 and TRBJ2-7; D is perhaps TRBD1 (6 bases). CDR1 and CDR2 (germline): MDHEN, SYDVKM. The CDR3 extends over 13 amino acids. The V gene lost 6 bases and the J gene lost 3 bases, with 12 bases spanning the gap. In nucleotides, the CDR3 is TGTGCCAGCAGCTTTGGACAGAACTACGAGCAGTACTTC. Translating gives CASSFGQNYEQYF.

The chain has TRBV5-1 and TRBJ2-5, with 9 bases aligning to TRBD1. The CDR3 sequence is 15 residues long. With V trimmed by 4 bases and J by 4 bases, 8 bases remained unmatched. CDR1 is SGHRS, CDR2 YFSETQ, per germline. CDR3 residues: CASSILGGQGETQYF. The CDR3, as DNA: TGCGCCAGCAGCATCTTAGGGGGACAGGGAGAGACCCAGTACTTC.

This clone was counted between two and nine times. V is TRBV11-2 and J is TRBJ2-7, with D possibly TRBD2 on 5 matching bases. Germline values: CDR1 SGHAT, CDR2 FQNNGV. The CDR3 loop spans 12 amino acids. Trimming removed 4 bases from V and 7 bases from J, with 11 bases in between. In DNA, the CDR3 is TGTGCCAGCAGCTCCCCCCGCGGGGAGCAGTACTTC. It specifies CASSSPRGEQYF.

The CDR3 sequence: CASRVGGVADTQYF. The CDR3, as DNA: TGTGCCAGCAGGGTAGGGGGGGTCGCAGATACGCAGTATTTT. The chain joins TRBV28 to TRBJ2-3; D is perhaps TRBD2 (7 bases). The CDR3 is made up of 14 amino acids. The V gene's germline CDR1 is MDHEN and CDR2 SYDVKM. V dropped 6 bases and J dropped 4 bases, with 14 bases sitting between them.